There are a few counts of the clone carrying this T cell receptor beta chain. Its antigen is not known. Production of TCR cDNA was by 5'RACE template switching, which also added a universal primer site and UMIs. TCRdb recomputed calls from the 5' RACE reads with MiXCR, one row per CDR3 protein. Of about 130,000 distinct CDR3 sequences detected, 6.5% to 8% appear once; the ten largest clones hold about 2.7%. The sample is drawn from a study of T cells after yellow fever vaccination. Broader study findings: On re-exposure, the response was weaker but peaked faster, at day 5 versus 15. The booster saw the reappearance of most primary-vaccination clones (roughly 97% CD4, 80% to 90% CD8). Clonotype sharing between CD4 and CD8 compartments was small.

V shed 11 bases and J shed 0 bases, with 11 bases lying between them. The CDR3 runs 12 residues. Germline loops: CDR1 ENHRY, CDR2 SYGVKD. The rearrangement uses TRBV10-3 and TRBJ2-7, with D hard to call. This specimen was CD4+ T cells sorted from PBMCs, taken 9 to 11 days after the first yellow fever vaccination. The sequence was collected from a man between 18 and 29 years old who received the YFV17D yellow fever vaccine. The DNA for the CDR3 is TGTGCCCTCTCAGGAAACTCCTACGAGCAGTACTTC. Protein: CALSGNSYEQYF.